What follows are 11 T cell receptor beta chains derived from one specimen sequenced in a study of response to subunit inactivated influenza vaccine. TCRdb re-called the RT-PCR reads through MiXCR, storing one row per CDR3 protein. The sample yields roughly 780,000 distinct CDR3 sequences, approximately 17% seen once. This sample comprised PBMCs from blood, obtained 5 days after vaccination. The receptors were gathered from a man aged 50 or older who received an inactivated influenza vaccine.

This clonotype was recorded a few times. The rearrangement links TRBV7-2 to TRBJ2-5, with D hard to call. The CDR3 is 14 residues long. With 1 base removed from V and 5 bases from J, the gap between germline ends came to 11 bases. Germline V gene data show CDR1 as SGHTA and CDR2 as FQGNSA. As DNA, the CDR3 is TGTGCCAGCAGCTTAGATCTATGGCGGGAGACCCAGTACTTC. This encodes CASSLDLWRETQYF.

The chain has TRBV20-1 and TRBJ2-7, with D possibly matching TRBD2 (6 bases). The CDR3 loop spans 15 amino acids. V gave up 4 bases and J gave up 5 bases, with 21 bases separating them. Germline assignment: CDR1 DFQATT and CDR2 SNEGSKA (reference sequence). The CDR3 spells CSAIGGKSVRDEQYF. The CDR3 DNA sequence: TGCAGTGCTATAGGCGGGAAGTCCGTTCGGGACGAGCAGTACTTC.

The CDR3 region has the DNA TGCGCCAGCAGTTTTCCCTTGGCCAGAGACTACAATGAGCAGTTCTTC. Amino acids: CASSFPLARDYNEQFF. The V and J genes are TRBV5-1 and TRBJ2-1; D remains ambiguous. The CDR3 length is 16 residues. Between the trimmed V and J ends, which lost 5 bases and 3 bases, there was a span of 18 bases. CDR1 and CDR2 (germline): SGHRS, YFSETQ.

This clonotype was detected only a few times. The CDR3 spells CASSDGYRTSRTDTQYF. The DNA for the CDR3 is TGTGCCAGCAGTGATGGGTACCGGACTAGCCGCACAGATACGCAGTATTTT. The chain combines TRBV2 with TRBJ2-3; 8 nucleotides agree with TRBD2. After removal of 3 bases from V and 1 base from J, the junction contained 9 bases not matched to a gene. CDR3 size: 17 residues. Germline V CDR1 and CDR2: SNHLY, FYNNEI.

This clonotype was recorded once. The chain is built from TRBV15 and TRBJ2-5; TRBD1 might be the D (5 bases). With 3 bases removed from V and 0 bases from J, the gap between germline ends came to 8 bases. This CDR3 spans 14 amino acids. Per germline, CDR1 LNHNV and CDR2 YYDKDF (reference sequence). The CDR3: CATSRWTNQETQYF. CDR3 nucleotides: TGTGCCACCAGCAGGTGGACAAACCAAGAGACCCAGTACTTC.

This chain's CDR3 is CASSPSHSLITDTQYF. CDR3 in DNA: TGTGCCAGCAGCCCCAGCCACAGTCTTATCACAGATACGCAGTATTTT. The chain joins TRBV3-1 to TRBJ2-3; D remains unclear. This CDR3 has 16 residues. V lost 4 bases and J 2 bases, leaving 16 bases between the germline ends. Germline loops: CDR1 LGHDT, CDR2 YNNKEL (reference sequence).

The rearrangement links TRBV5-1 to TRBJ2-5, with TRBD2 matching over 10 bases. Germline-derived CDR1 and CDR2 are SGHRS and YFSETQ. The V gene end was trimmed by 4 bases and the J gene end by 5 bases; junction bases not matched to a gene: 5. CDR3 length: 14 amino acids. The CDR3 DNA is TGCGCCAGCAGCCCCGGGACTAGCGCGGAGACCCAGTACTTC. It encodes CASSPGTSAETQYF.

The chain joins TRBV6-2 or TRBV6-3 to TRBJ2-3; 7 nucleotides match TRBD1. With 2 bases clipped from V and 0 bases from J, the junction kept 5 bases outside the gene matches. This CDR3 has 16 residues. Germline lookup yields CDR1 MNHEY and CDR2 SVGEGT. CDR3 sequence (DNA): TGTGCCAGCAGTTACCGCCGGGACAGAAGCACAGATACGCAGTATTTT. It is translated as CASSYRRDRSTDTQYF.

This clonotype has only a few counts. Written as DNA, the CDR3 is TGCGCCAGCAGCTTGCGGATGGACAATGAGCAGTTCTTC. It translates to CASSLRMDNEQFF. The V gene is TRBV5-1, the J gene TRBJ2-1; no firm D call. V was trimmed by 1 base and J by 5 bases, leaving 7 bases between them. The CDR3 runs to 13 residues. Germline-derived CDR1 and CDR2 are SGHRS and YFSETQ.

This chain uses TRBV6-2 or TRBV6-3 with TRBJ1-5; D unresolved. The CDR3 is made up of 15 amino acids. The V gene lost 5 bases and the J gene lost 5 bases, with 16 bases spanning the gap. Germline V gene sequence: CDR1 MNHEY, CDR2 SVGEGT. Here the CDR3 DNA reads TGTGCCAGCAGTCCCTACTTCTCCCAATATCAGCCCCAGCATTTT. Protein: CASSPYFSQYQPQHF.

The rearrangement links TRBV14 to TRBJ2-7; D is ambiguous. Germline V gene data show CDR1 as SGHDN and CDR2 as FVKESK. The CDR3 loop spans 14 amino acids. The germline V and J ends were trimmed by 1 base and 6 bases, with 13 bases remaining between them. DNA for the CDR3: TGTGCCAGCAGCCAAGGAAGGGCAGGCCGCGAGCAGTACTTC. It encodes CASSQGRAGREQYF.